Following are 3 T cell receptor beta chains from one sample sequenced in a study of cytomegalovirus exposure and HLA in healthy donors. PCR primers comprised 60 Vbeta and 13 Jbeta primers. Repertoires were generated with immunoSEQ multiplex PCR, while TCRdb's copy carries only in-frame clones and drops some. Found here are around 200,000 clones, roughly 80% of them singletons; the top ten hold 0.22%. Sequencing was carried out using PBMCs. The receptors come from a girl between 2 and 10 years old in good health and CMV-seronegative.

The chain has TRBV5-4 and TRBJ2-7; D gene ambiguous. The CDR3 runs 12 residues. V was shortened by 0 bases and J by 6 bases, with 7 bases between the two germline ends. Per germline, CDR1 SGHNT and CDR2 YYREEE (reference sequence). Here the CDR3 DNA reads TGTGCCAGCAGCTTGGCCTCGGGCGAGCAGTACTTC. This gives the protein CASSLASGEQYF. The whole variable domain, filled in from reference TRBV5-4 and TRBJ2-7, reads ETGVTQSPTHLIKTRGQQVTLRCSSQSGHNTVSWYQQALGQGPQFIFQYYREEENGRGNFPPRFSGLQFPNYSSELNVNALELDDSALYLCASSLASGEQYFGPGTRLTVT.

The DNA for the CDR3 is TGTGCCAGCAGCTTGTCGGGGATGAGCAGGTCCCAAGAGACCCAGTACTTC. Residues: CASSLSGMSRSQETQYF. This sequence joins TRBV7-2 and TRBJ2-5, with TRBD2 as a possible D gene (5 bases). The CDR3 extends over 17 amino acids. Germline CDR1 is SGHTA and CDR2 is FQGNSA. Trimming shortened V by 3 bases and J by 1 base, and 18 bases separated the two germline ends.

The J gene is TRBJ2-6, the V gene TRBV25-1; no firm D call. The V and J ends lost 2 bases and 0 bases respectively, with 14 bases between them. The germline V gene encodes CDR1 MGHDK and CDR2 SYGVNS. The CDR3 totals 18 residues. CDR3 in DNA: TGTGCCAGCAGTGAAAGTGGCAGATCGCACTCTGGGGCCAACGTCCTGACTTTC. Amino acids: CASSESGRSHSGANVLTF.